This TCR beta chain was observed in a study of spatial heterogeneity in lung cancer. Overall study context: There were consistently more beta-chain sequences detected than alpha-chain sequences.

This clonotype was counted once. Antigen: not known. CDR3 length: 15 residues. Trimming stripped 2 bases from V and 5 bases from J, with 14 bases between. Germline-derived CDR1 and CDR2 are PRHDT and FYEKMQ (reference sequence). Time point described: sample taken at primary tumor resection. The sequenced material consisted of unsorted whole RNA from tumor, nontumor lung or frozen PBMC. TCRdb analysed the 5' RACE reads with MiXCR anew, one entry per CDR3 protein. The table has roughly 80,000 distinct CDR3 sequences, around 12% seen once. Points from the study as a whole: Relative to follow-up, resection was when ubiquitous expanded tumor TCRs appeared more in blood.

The receptor was isolated from a male donor with early-stage non-small cell lung cancer. V usage is TRBV13 and J usage is TRBJ2-3; D remains unclear. The source was PBMCs, collected at surgery. The CDR3 bases are TGTGCCAGCAGCTTAAGGTCCATGCGAGGAGATACGCAGTATTTT. It encodes CASSLRSMRGDTQYF.